The 15 T cell receptor beta chains below come from one sample, sequenced in a study of metastatic and nonmetastatic thyroid tumors. Patients underwent thyroid surgery, and none had received any treatment before it. TCRdb re-processed the PCR reads through MiXCR. The sample holds some 33,000 clones, over 15% seen once. Sequenced material: blood. The receptors come from a female donor with papillary thyroid cancer or a benign thyroid nodule (not recorded which). Some clones in this sample may be carry-over from other donors' samples.

This clone has at least ten counts. The rearrangement uses TRBV19 and TRBJ2-1; 10 bases align to TRBD1. Trimming at V came to 6 bases and at J to 8 bases, leaving 10 bases not matched to a gene. Germline CDR1 and CDR2: LNHDA and SQIVND (reference sequence). The CDR3 is 15 amino acids. Here the CDR3 reads CASSAPGQGYDEQFF. CDR3 bases: TGTGCCAGTAGCGCACCGGGACAGGGGTACGATGAGCAGTTCTTC.

This clone occurred many times. The sample carries other DNA sequences with the same CDR3. The chain joins TRBV27 to TRBJ2-1; D is unresolved. V lost 4 bases and J 0 bases, leaving 16 bases between the germline ends. Germline CDR1 and CDR2: MNHEY and SMNVEV (reference sequence). This CDR3 contains 17 residues. CDR3 sequence reads: CASSSPLGPSSYNEQFF. The CDR3 bases are TGTGCCAGCAGTTCCCCCCTGGGCCCAAGCTCCTACAATGAGCAGTTCTTC.

The table lists this clone with a count of one. This chain links TRBV11-2 with TRBJ1-2, with a tentative D call TRBD1 (6 bases). The V gene lost 0 bases and the J gene lost 7 bases, with 18 bases spanning the gap. Germline CDR1 SGHAT, CDR2 FQNNGV. The CDR3 covers 16 residues. CDR3 nucleotides: TGTGCCAGCAGCTTAGAGTACCAGGGGATTCGGGCTGGCTACACCTTC. This codes for CASSLEYQGIRAGYTF.

Many counts were recorded for this clone. The rearrangement joins TRBV4-2 to TRBJ1-4; maybe TRBD1 (5 bases). Between the trimmed V and J ends, which lost 3 bases and 8 bases, there was a span of 16 bases. Germline CDR1 and CDR2: LGHNA and YNFKEQ. The CDR3 consists of 15 residues. In DNA form, the CDR3 reads TGTGCCAGCAGCCAGGGGCCGACCGATCGAGAAAAACTGTTTTTT. This encodes CASSQGPTDREKLFF.

Many counts were recorded for this clone. The chain links TRBV20-1 to TRBJ2-7; D possibly corresponds to TRBD2 (6 bases). Per the germline V gene, CDR1 is DFQATT and CDR2 is SNEGSKA (reference sequence). Trimming left V 4 bases short and J 4 bases short, with 17 bases between. The CDR3 covers 14 residues. Written as DNA, the CDR3 is TGCAGTGCTATACGCCCCGGGGGAAGATACGAGCAGTACTTC. It yields the protein CSAIRPGGRYEQYF.

V is TRBV20-1 and J is TRBJ1-4, with TRBD1 as a possible D gene (6 bases). The CDR3 runs to 13 residues. In germline, CDR1 is DFQATT, CDR2 SNEGSKA (reference sequence). V was shortened by 5 bases and J by 2 bases, with 9 bases between the two germline ends. CDR3 sequence reads: CSALQGTNEKLFF. CDR3 nucleotide sequence: TGCAGTGCTTTACAGGGTACTAATGAAAAACTGTTTTTT.

In this sample, this clone turned up many times. The rearrangement links TRBV11-2 to TRBJ2-5; tentatively, D is TRBD1 (6 bases). Trimming left V 3 bases short and J 4 bases short, with 18 bases between. The V gene's germline CDR1 is SGHAT and CDR2 FQNNGV. This CDR3 contains 16 residues. CDR3 in amino acids: CASSFAGTKLGETQYF. Written as DNA, the CDR3 is TGTGCCAGCAGCTTCGCCGGGACAAAGCTTGGAGAGACCCAGTACTTC.

This clone showed up many times. This chain links TRBV28 with TRBJ2-5; D assignment may be TRBD1 or TRBD2 (5 bases each). Germline V gene sequence: CDR1 MDHEN, CDR2 SYDVKM. The V end lost 7 bases, the J end lost 6 bases, and 15 bases lay between the germline ends. The CDR3 is 13 amino acids. CDR3 sequence reads: CASKLRGAKTQYF. CDR3 bases: TGTGCCAGCAAACTAAGGGGAGCAAAGACCCAGTACTTC.

This clone was counted ten times or more. J is TRBJ1-2 and V is TRBV5-4; maybe TRBD1 (5 bases). With 5 bases removed from V and 8 bases from J, the gap between germline ends came to 22 bases. Germline assignment: CDR1 SGHNT and CDR2 YYREEE (reference sequence). This CDR3 is built from 15 residues. Here the CDR3 reads CASSFFGGGGKGYTF. The DNA of the CDR3 is TGTGCCAGCAGTTTTTTCGGTGGGGGGGGTAAAGGCTACACCTTC.

Comments on this clone: A single base separates this from a much larger clone, so it may be a read error. Different DNA sequences within this sample yield the same CDR3. The CDR3 is CSARQGRYRQETQYF. The CDR3 coding sequence is TGCAGCGCCCGTCAGGGGAGGTATAGACAAGAGACCCAGTACTTC. The V gene is TRBV20-1, the J gene TRBJ2-5; either TRBD1 or TRBD2 may fit D (6 bases each). Per the germline V gene, CDR1 is DFQATT and CDR2 is SNEGSKA (reference sequence). The CDR3 loop spans 15 amino acids.

This clone was counted between two and nine times. The junction does not match germline at one end; this may be a read error. The rearrangement joins TRBV28 to TRBJ2-3; D is possibly TRBD1 (6 bases). Germline CDR1 is MDHEN and CDR2 is SYDVKM. The CDR3 length is 16 residues. CDR3 sequence reads: CASSSPGALDTDTQYF. The CDR3 DNA reads TGTGCCAGCAGTTCCCCAGGGGCACTGGACACAGATACTCAGTATTTT.

Points on this clone: It may be a read error: a sequence one base away is much more abundant. The gene calls are TRBV6-1 and TRBJ2-3, with D tentatively TRBD1 or TRBD2 (5 bases each). Trimming took 7 bases from V and 9 from J, leaving 20 bases between them. Germline-derived CDR1 and CDR2 are MNHNS and SASEGT. The CDR3 runs 14 residues. CDR3 DNA sequence: TGTGCCAGCATCCGGGGACCAGATGGAGGAACGCAGTATTTT. Its translation: CASIRGPDGGTQYF.

This clone has ten or more counts. V gene TRBV6-6 combines with J gene TRBJ1-5, with a tentative D call TRBD1 (5 bases). CDR1 is MNHNY, CDR2 SVGAGI, per germline (reference sequence). The CDR3 is 13 residues long. V lost 3 bases, J lost 5 bases, and 8 bases lay in between. As DNA, the CDR3 is TGTGCCAGCAGTTATTACAGGTATCAGCCCCAGCATTTT. Translated, it gives CASSYYRYQPQHF.

Ten or more counts support this clone. The rearrangement joins TRBV19 to TRBJ1-5; 7 nucleotides agree with TRBD1. The CDR3 covers 14 residues. The germline CDR1 and CDR2 sequences are LNHDA and SQIVND (reference sequence). Germline trimming cut 6 bases from V and 5 bases from J; bases unmatched to any gene: 7. CDR3 sequence: CASRVWQGDQPQHF. The DNA of the CDR3 is TGTGCCAGTAGGGTTTGGCAGGGGGATCAGCCCCAGCATTTT.

This clone appeared many times. The chain couples TRBV7-2 to TRBJ2-3; D is tentatively TRBD1 or TRBD2 (5 bases each). The germline V gene has CDR1 SGHTA and CDR2 FQGNSA. V lost 5 bases, J lost 1 base, and 13 bases lay in between. There are 15 residues in the CDR3. Written as DNA, the CDR3 is TGTGCCAGCAGCCACGGTGGGGGACGCACAGATACGCAGTATTTT. Amino acid sequence: CASSHGGGRTDTQYF.